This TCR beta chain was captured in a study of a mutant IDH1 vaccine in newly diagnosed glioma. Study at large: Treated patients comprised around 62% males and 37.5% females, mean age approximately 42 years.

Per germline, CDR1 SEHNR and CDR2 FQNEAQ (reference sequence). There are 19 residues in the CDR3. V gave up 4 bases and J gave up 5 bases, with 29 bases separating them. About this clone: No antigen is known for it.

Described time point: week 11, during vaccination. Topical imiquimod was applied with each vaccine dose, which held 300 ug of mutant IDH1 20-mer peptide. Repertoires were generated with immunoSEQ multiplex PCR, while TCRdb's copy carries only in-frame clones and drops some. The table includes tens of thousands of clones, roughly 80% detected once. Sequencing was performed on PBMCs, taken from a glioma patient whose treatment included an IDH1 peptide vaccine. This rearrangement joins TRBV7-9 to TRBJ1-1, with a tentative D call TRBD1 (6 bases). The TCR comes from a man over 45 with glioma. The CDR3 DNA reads TGTGCCAGCAGCTGGATGTCGCAAACCGGGACATTCGACGGGACTGAAGCTTTCTTT. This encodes CASSWMSQTGTFDGTEAFF. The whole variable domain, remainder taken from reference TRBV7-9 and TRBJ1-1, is DTGVSQNPRHKITKRGQNVTFRCDPISEHNRLYWYRQTLGQGPEFLTYFQNEAQLEKSRLLSDRFSAERPKGSFSTLEIQRTEQGDSAMYLCASSWMSQTGTFDGTEAFFGQGTRLTVV.